The rows below give T cell receptor beta chains drawn from one sample of a study of T cells in Graves' hyperthyroidism and ophthalmopathy. MiXCR, applied by TCRdb to the multiplex PCR reads, yields one record per CDR3 protein. The top ten hold about a third of the sample, which has 700,000 to 950,000 distinct CDR3 sequences, over 35% seen once. The sample was blood. These receptor sequences come from a woman aged 40 to 50 with Graves' hyperthyroidism. Both conserved end residues are part of each CDR3. Each record gives: V gene, J gene, D gene, CDR3 length, clone size, CDR3 protein, CDR3 DNA. A D gene is named only where the DNA matches it firmly. Clone sizes are given selectively: once, few, many, or a class where the clone is expanded.

v_call: TRBV2
j_call: TRBJ2-7
d_call: .
cdr3_length: 13
clone_size: .
cdr3_aa: CASKWLGADEQYF
cdr3_nt: TGTGCCAGCAAATGGTTAGGGGCAGACGAGCAGTACTTC

v_call: TRBV6-5
j_call: TRBJ2-7
d_call: .
cdr3_length: 13
clone_size: few
cdr3_aa: CASSYTGPYEQYF
cdr3_nt: TGTGCCAGCAGTTATACCGGCCCCTACGAGCAGTACTTC

v_call: TRBV6-6
j_call: TRBJ2-7
d_call: .
cdr3_length: 15
clone_size: few
cdr3_aa: CASSYSITGSYEQYF
cdr3_nt: TGTGCCAGCAGTTACTCGATAACAGGGTCGTACGAGCAGTACTTC

v_call: TRBV2
j_call: TRBJ1-5
d_call: .
cdr3_length: 13
clone_size: many
cdr3_aa: CASSDWLNQPQHF
cdr3_nt: TGTGCCAGCAGTGATTGGCTCAATCAGCCCCAGCATTTT

v_call: TRBV20-1
j_call: TRBJ2-2
d_call: TRBD1
cdr3_length: 15
clone_size: .
cdr3_aa: CSASFGQGDTGELFF
cdr3_nt: TGCAGTGCTAGTTTTGGACAGGGGGACACCGGGGAGCTGTTTTTT

v_call: TRBV7-2
j_call: TRBJ2-5
d_call: TRBD2
cdr3_length: 17
clone_size: .
cdr3_aa: CASSRAWSSGGGETQYF
cdr3_nt: TGTGCCAGCAGCCGTGCATGGAGTAGCGGGGGAGGGGAGACCCAGTACTTC

v_call: TRBV6-2/TRBV6-3
j_call: TRBJ1-1
d_call: .
cdr3_length: 13
clone_size: .
cdr3_aa: CASSTVMNTEAFF
cdr3_nt: TGTGCCAGCAGTACGGTAATGAACACTGAAGCTTTCTTT

v_call: TRBV4-3
j_call: TRBJ1-6
d_call: .
cdr3_length: 14
clone_size: .
cdr3_aa: CASSLDGGFSALHF
cdr3_nt: TGCGCCAGCAGCCTGGACGGAGGTTTTTCGGCCCTCCACTTT

v_call: TRBV7-2
j_call: TRBJ1-1
d_call: TRBD1
cdr3_length: 14
clone_size: .
cdr3_aa: CASSFYRGPSEAFF
cdr3_nt: TGTGCCAGCAGCTTCTACAGGGGGCCCTCTGAAGCTTTCTTT

v_call: TRBV10-3
j_call: TRBJ1-1
d_call: TRBD1
cdr3_length: 14
clone_size: .
cdr3_aa: CATNRGLVNTEAFF
cdr3_nt: TGTGCCACCAACAGGGGGTTGGTGAACACTGAAGCTTTCTTT

v_call: TRBV10-2
j_call: TRBJ1-5
d_call: .
cdr3_length: 13
clone_size: once
cdr3_aa: CASRSPNGQPQHF
cdr3_nt: TGCGCCAGCAGGTCCCCAAACGGGCAGCCCCAGCATTTT

v_call: TRBV6-5
j_call: TRBJ1-2
d_call: .
cdr3_length: 15
clone_size: many
cdr3_aa: CASRYRAGRHDGYTF
cdr3_nt: TGTGCCAGCAGGTACCGGGCCGGCCGCCACGATGGCTACACCTTC

v_call: TRBV12-3/TRBV12-4
j_call: TRBJ1-5
d_call: .
cdr3_length: 14
clone_size: many
cdr3_aa: CASSPSGSNQPQHF
cdr3_nt: TGTGCCAGCAGTCCCTCGGGATCCAATCAGCCCCAGCATTTT

v_call: TRBV10-3
j_call: TRBJ2-7
d_call: TRBD1
cdr3_length: 15
clone_size: .
cdr3_aa: CAVGDAGTVLYEQYF
cdr3_nt: TGTGCCGTAGGGGATGCCGGGACAGTATTATACGAGCAGTACTTC

v_call: TRBV9
j_call: TRBJ2-6
d_call: TRBD1
cdr3_length: 18
clone_size: .
cdr3_aa: CASSDNRGSSSGANVLTF
cdr3_nt: TGTGCCAGCAGCGACAACAGGGGGTCGTCATCTGGGGCCAACGTCCTGACTTTC

v_call: TRBV12-3/TRBV12-4
j_call: TRBJ2-5
d_call: TRBD1
cdr3_length: 14
clone_size: .
cdr3_aa: CASRMVRGPETQYF
cdr3_nt: TGTGCCAGCAGGATGGTCAGGGGGCCAGAGACCCAGTACTTC

v_call: TRBV6-5
j_call: TRBJ1-4
d_call: TRBD1
cdr3_length: 15
clone_size: .
cdr3_aa: CAIDTRQGGNEKLFF
cdr3_nt: TGTGCCATCGATACGAGACAGGGGGGCAATGAAAAACTGTTTTTT

v_call: TRBV29-1
j_call: TRBJ2-5
d_call: .
cdr3_length: 13
clone_size: many
cdr3_aa: CSVVRETRETQYF
cdr3_nt: TGCAGCGTTGTGCGGGAAACCCGAGAGACCCAGTACTTC

v_call: TRBV7-9
j_call: TRBJ2-7
d_call: TRBD1
cdr3_length: 16
clone_size: few
cdr3_aa: CASRRVDGDRGGEQYF
cdr3_nt: TGTGCCAGCAGACGGGTGGATGGGGACAGAGGAGGCGAGCAGTACTTC

v_call: TRBV29-1
j_call: TRBJ2-1
d_call: TRBD2
cdr3_length: 17
clone_size: .
cdr3_aa: CSVEDRQAGEGGNEQFF
cdr3_nt: TGCAGCGTTGAAGATCGACAAGCGGGAGAAGGCGGCAATGAGCAGTTCTTC

v_call: TRBV4-3
j_call: TRBJ1-5
d_call: .
cdr3_length: 14
clone_size: few
cdr3_aa: CASSPTAANQPQHF
cdr3_nt: TGCGCCAGCAGCCCGACAGCGGCCAATCAGCCCCAGCATTTT

v_call: TRBV5-1
j_call: TRBJ2-7
d_call: .
cdr3_length: 16
clone_size: .
cdr3_aa: CASSLWESASPHEQYF
cdr3_nt: TGCGCCAGCAGCCTATGGGAGAGTGCCAGTCCTCACGAGCAGTACTTC

v_call: TRBV9
j_call: TRBJ1-3
d_call: .
cdr3_length: 16
clone_size: .
cdr3_aa: CASSVARGLEGNTIYF
cdr3_nt: TGTGCCAGCAGCGTAGCGAGGGGTCTGGAAGGAAACACCATATATTTT

v_call: TRBV2
j_call: TRBJ2-7
d_call: .
cdr3_length: 13
clone_size: many
cdr3_aa: CASSRQGQPQRYF
cdr3_nt: TGTGCCAGCAGCCGTCAAGGACAGCCACAGAGGTACTTC

v_call: TRBV7-2
j_call: TRBJ1-1
d_call: .
cdr3_length: 13
clone_size: .
cdr3_aa: CASSQVSQSEAFF
cdr3_nt: TGTGCCAGCAGCCAAGTGTCTCAGTCTGAAGCTTTCTTT

v_call: TRBV7-9
j_call: TRBJ1-1
d_call: .
cdr3_length: 14
clone_size: once
cdr3_aa: CASRPRGAGTEAFF
cdr3_nt: TGTGCCAGCAGACCGAGAGGGGCGGGAACTGAAGCTTTCTTT

v_call: TRBV4-1
j_call: TRBJ2-7
d_call: .
cdr3_length: 14
clone_size: .
cdr3_aa: CASSIRGGEYEQYF
cdr3_nt: TGCGCCAGCAGCATAAGGGGCGGAGAGTACGAGCAGTACTTC

v_call: TRBV10-2
j_call: TRBJ1-1
d_call: .
cdr3_length: 15
clone_size: few
cdr3_aa: CASSGPGGGHTEAFF
cdr3_nt: TGTGCCAGCAGTGGGCCGGGGGGGGGCCACACTGAAGCTTTCTTT

v_call: TRBV6-1
j_call: TRBJ1-2
d_call: TRBD1
cdr3_length: 14
clone_size: .
cdr3_aa: CASSQTGGLNGYTF
cdr3_nt: TGTGCCAGCAGCCAGACAGGGGGGCTGAATGGCTACACCTTC

v_call: TRBV5-5
j_call: TRBJ1-1
d_call: TRBD1
cdr3_length: 14
clone_size: .
cdr3_aa: CASSLISEQGLAFF
cdr3_nt: TGTGCCAGCAGCTTGATCTCGGAACAGGGGCTCGCTTTCTTT

v_call: TRBV20-1
j_call: TRBJ1-3
d_call: TRBD1
cdr3_length: 17
clone_size: .
cdr3_aa: CSARGQALPSSGNTIYF
cdr3_nt: TGCAGTGCAAGGGGACAGGCCCTCCCGTCCTCTGGAAACACCATATATTTT

v_call: TRBV28
j_call: TRBJ1-1
d_call: TRBD1
cdr3_length: 15
clone_size: once
cdr3_aa: CASSLGSAGGPEAFF
cdr3_nt: TGTGCCAGCAGTTTAGGTTCGGCAGGGGGCCCTGAAGCTTTCTTT

v_call: TRBV19
j_call: TRBJ1-5
d_call: .
cdr3_length: 16
clone_size: .
cdr3_aa: CASSTGTGLSNQPQRF
cdr3_nt: TGTGCCAGTAGTACCGGCACAGGCCTCTCCAATCAGCCCCAGCGTTTT

v_call: TRBV14
j_call: TRBJ1-5
d_call: .
cdr3_length: 13
clone_size: many
cdr3_aa: CASSQDASQPQHF
cdr3_nt: TGTGCCAGCAGCCAAGACGCAAGTCAGCCCCAGCATTTT

v_call: TRBV7-9
j_call: TRBJ1-5
d_call: .
cdr3_length: 17
clone_size: few
cdr3_aa: CASSPSKGRGGNQPQHF
cdr3_nt: TGTGCCAGCAGCCCCTCAAAGGGCAGGGGAGGCAATCAGCCCCAGCATTTT

v_call: TRBV5-1
j_call: TRBJ1-5
d_call: TRBD1
cdr3_length: 14
clone_size: few
cdr3_aa: CASSAGGTNQPQHF
cdr3_nt: TGCGCCAGCAGTGCAGGGGGCACGAATCAGCCCCAGCATTTT

v_call: TRBV30
j_call: TRBJ2-7
d_call: .
cdr3_length: 11
clone_size: .
cdr3_aa: CAWKAGNEQYF
cdr3_nt: TGTGCCTGGAAGGCAGGGAACGAGCAGTACTTC

v_call: TRBV24-1
j_call: TRBJ2-3
d_call: TRBD1
cdr3_length: 17
clone_size: .
cdr3_aa: CATSDQGQASGVNTQYF
cdr3_nt: TGTGCCACCAGTGACCAAGGACAGGCCAGCGGTGTGAATACGCAGTATTTT

v_call: TRBV7-3
j_call: TRBJ1-2
d_call: TRBD1
cdr3_length: 15
clone_size: once
cdr3_aa: CASSAVGTGSYGYTF
cdr3_nt: TGTGCCAGCAGCGCGGTCGGGACAGGGTCCTATGGCTACACCTTC

v_call: TRBV10-3
j_call: TRBJ1-5
d_call: .
cdr3_length: 14
clone_size: .
cdr3_aa: CAIRSPGGNQPQHF
cdr3_nt: TGTGCCATCAGGTCCCCAGGGGGCAATCAGCCCCAGCATTTT

v_call: TRBV7-2
j_call: TRBJ1-2
d_call: TRBD1
cdr3_length: 16
clone_size: few
cdr3_aa: CASSSVDRAGSRGYTF
cdr3_nt: TGTGCCAGCAGCTCCGTTGACAGGGCAGGGTCTAGAGGCTACACCTTC

v_call: TRBV12-3/TRBV12-4
j_call: TRBJ2-7
d_call: .
cdr3_length: 15
clone_size: .
cdr3_aa: CASSPPLERTYEQYF
cdr3_nt: TGTGCCAGCAGTCCCCCACTAGAGCGGACCTACGAGCAGTACTTC

v_call: TRBV10-1
j_call: TRBJ1-1
d_call: TRBD1
cdr3_length: 14
clone_size: many
cdr3_aa: CASRPDRPSTEAFF
cdr3_nt: TGCGCCAGCAGACCGGACAGGCCCAGCACTGAAGCTTTCTTT

v_call: TRBV4-1
j_call: TRBJ2-7
d_call: TRBD2
cdr3_length: 15
clone_size: few
cdr3_aa: CASSQVQAGRGEQYF
cdr3_nt: TGCGCCAGCAGCCAAGTTCAAGCGGGACGTGGCGAGCAGTACTTC

v_call: TRBV28
j_call: TRBJ1-5
d_call: .
cdr3_length: 11
clone_size: .
cdr3_aa: CASSIGLPQHF
cdr3_nt: TGTGCCAGCTCTATTGGATTGCCCCAGCATTTT

v_call: TRBV7-2
j_call: TRBJ2-7
d_call: TRBD1
cdr3_length: 15
clone_size: many
cdr3_aa: CASSLSGAGGVEQYF
cdr3_nt: TGTGCCAGCAGCCTCTCGGGGGCAGGGGGCGTCGAGCAGTACTTC

v_call: TRBV29-1
j_call: TRBJ2-5
d_call: TRBD1
cdr3_length: 14
clone_size: once
cdr3_aa: CNGKKGQGVETQYF
cdr3_nt: TGCAACGGAAAGAAGGGACAGGGAGTGGAGACCCAGTACTTC

v_call: TRBV29-1
j_call: TRBJ2-6
d_call: .
cdr3_length: 13
clone_size: many
cdr3_aa: CSVGVTGANVLTF
cdr3_nt: TGCAGCGTTGGCGTCACCGGGGCCAACGTCCTGACTTTC

v_call: TRBV7-2
j_call: TRBJ1-1
d_call: .
cdr3_length: 15
clone_size: many
cdr3_aa: CASSRRGGVNTEAFF
cdr3_nt: TGTGCCAGCAGCCGTAGAGGGGGTGTGAACACTGAAGCTTTCTTT

v_call: TRBV7-2
j_call: TRBJ1-5
d_call: .
cdr3_length: 14
clone_size: few
cdr3_aa: CASSLIISNQPQHF
cdr3_nt: TGTGCCAGCAGCTTAATTATCAGCAATCAGCCCCAGCATTTT

v_call: TRBV27
j_call: TRBJ2-7
d_call: .
cdr3_length: 15
clone_size: .
cdr3_aa: CASSKRDKGIYEQYF
cdr3_nt: TGTGCCAGCAGTAAAAGGGACAAAGGGATATACGAGCAGTACTTC

v_call: TRBV10-3
j_call: TRBJ2-3
d_call: .
cdr3_length: 14
clone_size: .
cdr3_aa: CASRPQGNSDTQYF
cdr3_nt: TGTGCCAGCAGACCCCAGGGTAATAGCGATACGCAGTATTTT

v_call: TRBV6-5
j_call: TRBJ1-2
d_call: .
cdr3_length: 14
clone_size: few
cdr3_aa: CASSRGRSPNGYTF
cdr3_nt: TGTGCCAGCAGTAGGGGCCGGAGTCCAAATGGCTACACCTTC